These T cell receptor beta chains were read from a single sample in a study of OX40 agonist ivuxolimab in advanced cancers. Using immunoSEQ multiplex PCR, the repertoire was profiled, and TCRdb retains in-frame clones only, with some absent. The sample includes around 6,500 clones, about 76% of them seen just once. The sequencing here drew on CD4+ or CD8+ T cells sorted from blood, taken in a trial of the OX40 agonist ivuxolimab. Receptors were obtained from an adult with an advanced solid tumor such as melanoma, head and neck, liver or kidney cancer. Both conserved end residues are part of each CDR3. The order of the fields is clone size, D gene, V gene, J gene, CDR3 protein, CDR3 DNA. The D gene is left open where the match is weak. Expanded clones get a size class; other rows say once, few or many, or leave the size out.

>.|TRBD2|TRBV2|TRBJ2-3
CASLTYGTSGSTDTQYF
TGTGCCAGCCTCACTTATGGGACTAGCGGTAGCACAGATACGCAGTATTTT
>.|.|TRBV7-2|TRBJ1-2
CASSLAGTDYGYTF
TGTGCCAGCAGCTTAGCTGGGACCGACTATGGCTACACCTTC
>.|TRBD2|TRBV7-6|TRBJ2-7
CASSLASSGGLSTYEQYF
TGTGCCAGCAGCTTAGCGTCATCGGGGGGTCTAAGCACCTACGAGCAGTACTTC
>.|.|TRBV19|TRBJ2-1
CASSPGVTYNEQFF
TGTGCCAGTAGTCCAGGGGTCACCTACAATGAGCAGTTCTTC
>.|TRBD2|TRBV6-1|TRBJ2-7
CASSPGPIAGTQYF
TGTGCCAGCAGTCCGGGCCCCATAGCGGGAACGCAGTACTTC
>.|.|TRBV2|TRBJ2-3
CASSGQGTDTQYF
TGTGCCAGCAGTGGCCAGGGGACAGATACGCAGTATTTT
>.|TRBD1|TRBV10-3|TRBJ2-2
CAIGQGTAGELFF
TGTGCCATCGGACAGGGAACTGCCGGGGAGCTGTTTTTT
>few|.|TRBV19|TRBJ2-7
CASSIGQGAYEQYF
TGTGCCAGTAGTATCGGCCAGGGAGCCTACGAGCAGTACTTC
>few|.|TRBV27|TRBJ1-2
CASSLTRGGGYTF
TGTGCCAGCAGTCTTACTCGAGGCGGCGGCTACACCTTC
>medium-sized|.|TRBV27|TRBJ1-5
CASSLKAGNQPQHF
TGTGCCAGCAGTTTAAAGGCAGGGAATCAGCCCCAGCATTTT
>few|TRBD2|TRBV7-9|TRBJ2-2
CASSFVGGPGTGELFF
TGTGCCAGCAGCTTTGTGGGAGGGCCAGGCACCGGGGAGCTGTTTTTT
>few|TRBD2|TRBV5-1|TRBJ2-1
CASSLGRTSGRANEQFF
TGCGCCAGCAGCTTGGGCAGGACTAGCGGGAGGGCCAATGAGCAGTTCTTC
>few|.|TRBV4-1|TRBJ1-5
CASSPREVNQPQHF
TGCGCCAGCAGCCCTCGGGAGGTCAATCAGCCCCAGCATTTT
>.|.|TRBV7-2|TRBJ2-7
CASSLGGGVAYEQYF
TGTGCCAGCAGCTTAGGGGGCGGGGTCGCCTACGAGCAGTACTTC
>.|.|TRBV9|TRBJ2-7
CASSPRGGYNEQYF
TGTGCCAGCAGCCCCAGGGGAGGGTATAACGAGCAGTACTTC
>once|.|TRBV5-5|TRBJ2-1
CASSWVGSSYNEQFF
TGTGCCAGCAGCTGGGTAGGGTCGTCCTACAATGAGCAGTTCTTC